The text below deals with one TCR beta chain. Its antigen is unknown. The PCR ran on 60 Vbeta and 13 Jbeta primers. Sequencing used immunoSEQ multiplex PCR; TCRdb keeps in-frame clones, though not all of them. The sample includes about 86,000 clones, almost 80% of them seen just once. V was clipped by 5 bases and J by 0 bases, with 16 bases between them. CDR3 size: 17 residues. Germline CDR1 is SEHNR and CDR2 is FQNEAQ (reference sequence). This entry is derived from a study of cytomegalovirus exposure and HLA in healthy donors. Study results and caveats: Roughly uniform depth of sequencing across donors was assumed in presence/absence analyses. Among TCR beta chains, those listed as cytomegalovirus-associated numbered about 150.

This chain joins TRBV7-9 and TRBJ2-2, with D possibly being TRBD2 (6 bases). This sequence originates from a female donor in good health and CMV-seronegative. Sequencing input: PBMCs. The chain's CDR3 is CASSPQAGLSNTGELFF. In DNA, the CDR3 is TGTGCCAGCAGCCCCCAGGCGGGACTCTCGAACACCGGGGAGCTGTTTTTT.